This TCR beta chain emerged from a study of cytomegalovirus exposure and HLA in healthy donors. Profiled with immunoSEQ multiplex PCR; TCRdb holds only in-frame clones, not every one. The data show 150,000 or so clones, around nine tenths seen once. Germline CDR1 is LGHNT and CDR2 is FRNRAP. This CDR3 has 14 residues. V was clipped by 4 bases and J by 4 bases, with 13 bases between them. A remark on this clone: As yet, its antigen is unknown.

An approximately 120-subject validation cohort, separate from the approximately 670-subject first cohort, supplied the donors. Whole-study findings and limits: TCR beta chains numbering more than 150 were designated cytomegalovirus-associated. High sensitivity and specificity were reportedly achieved when the classifier diagnosed cytomegalovirus status.

The sequence came from a man between 18 and 29 years old in good health and CMV-seropositive. The chain recombines TRBV12-5 with TRBJ1-2; D is undetermined. Sequenced sample: PBMCs. CDR3 sequence (DNA): TGTGCTAGTGGTTCCGGGATTTTAACCTATGGCTACACCTTC. Residues: CASGSGILTYGYTF. Full variable domain (remainder filled in from reference TRBV12-5 and TRBJ1-2): DARVTQTPRHKVTEMGQEVTMRCQPILGHNTVFWYRQTMMQGLELLAYFRNRAPLDDSGMPKDRFSAEMPDATLATLKIQPSEPRDSAVYFCASGSGILTYGYTFGSGTRLTVV.